Below, 27 T cell receptor beta chains from the same sample are listed, as sequenced in a study of cytomegalovirus exposure and HLA in healthy donors. Amplification used 60 Vbeta primers and 13 Jbeta primers. The protocol was immunoSEQ multiplex PCR, while the TCRdb copy is restricted to in-frame clones and leaves out a portion. The sample comprises around 100,000 clones, approximately 79% of which are singletons, and 3.5% to 4.5% rests with the top ten. The sequenced sample consisted of PBMCs. Every receptor here comes from a man between 50 and 59 years old in good health and CMV-seropositive.

The V gene is TRBV11-3, the J gene TRBJ2-3; TRBD2 agrees at 9 bases. Germline values: CDR1 SGHNT, CDR2 YENEEA. J lost 1 base, V lost 5 bases, and 7 bases had no gene match. The CDR3 loop spans 16 amino acids. The CDR3 spells CASSARTSAGTDTQYF. For the CDR3, the DNA is TGTGCCAGCAGCGCCCGGACTAGCGCTGGCACAGATACGCAGTATTTT. Filled out from reference TRBV11-3 and TRBJ2-3, the complete variable domain reads EAGVVQSPRYKIIEKKQPVAFWCNPISGHNTLYWYLQNLGQGPELLIRYENEEAVDDSQLPKDRFSAERLKGVDSTLKIQPAELGDSAVYLCASSARTSAGTDTQYFGPGTRLTVL.

Points on this clone: The CDR3 ends on some other residue instead of the conserved phenylalanine or tryptophan, so this is likely a read error. It is unclear where the CDR3 begins or ends on the DNA, so no DNA is shown, and the CDR3 is as TCRdb lists it. The rearrangement uses TRBV6-1 and TRBJ1-4; the D call of TRBD1 is as the table states it, not checked on the DNA. With termini counted, the CDR3 has 11 amino acids. Germline CDR1 reads MNHNS; CDR2 reads SASEGT. CDR3 amino acids: CASSEGQACSL.

The CDR3 loop reads CASSFLGDRGSYGYTF. The CDR3 DNA follows: TGTGCCAGCAGCTTCCTCGGGGACAGGGGATCCTATGGCTACACCTTC. The chain uses TRBV7-9 and TRBJ1-2; the match to TRBD1 covers 10 bases. V shed 3 bases, J shed 4 bases, and the junction held 8 bases outside the gene matches. The CDR3 consists of 16 residues. The germline V gene encodes CDR1 SEHNR and CDR2 FQNEAQ (reference sequence).

V is TRBV7-9 and J is TRBJ2-1, with 9 bases that match TRBD1. From germline, CDR1 is SEHNR and CDR2 FQNEAQ (reference sequence). This CDR3 region has 15 residues. The ends lost 5 bases at V and 5 bases at J; junction bases unmatched: 7. The CDR3 protein is CASSPRQGVHNEQFF. The CDR3, as DNA: TGTGCCAGCAGCCCCAGACAGGGGGTCCACAATGAGCAGTTCTTC.

The rearrangement joins TRBV4-1 to TRBJ2-3; TRBD2 is a possible D gene (6 bases). The CDR3 totals 16 residues. The V and J ends lost 1 base and 1 base respectively, with 12 bases between them. CDR1 and CDR2 (germline): MGHRA, YSYEKL. CDR3 region: CASSQVLGGGTDTQYF. The CDR3 DNA reads as TGCGCCAGCAGCCAAGTACTGGGAGGAGGCACAGATACGCAGTATTTT.

The chain recombines TRBV27 with TRBJ2-3; D uncertain. The germline CDR1 and CDR2 sequences are MNHEY and SMNVEV (reference sequence). The CDR3 spans 14 residues. Trimming took 0 bases from V and 5 from J, leaving 9 bases between them. Written as DNA, the CDR3 is TGTGCCAGCAGTTTATCCCTCCCGGTAGATACGCAGTATTTT. Translated: CASSLSLPVDTQYF.

The V and J genes are TRBV9 and TRBJ2-7; weak D call: TRBD1 (6 bases). The germline V gene encodes CDR1 SGDLS and CDR2 YYNGEE. The V end lost 0 bases, the J end lost 6 bases, and 13 bases lay between the germline ends. This CDR3 is built from 14 residues. The DNA of the CDR3 is TGTGCCAGCAGCGTAGAGGGGGATGGTTTCGAGCAGTACTTC. As protein: CASSVEGDGFEQYF.

V usage is TRBV4-3 and J usage is TRBJ2-3; 10 nucleotides line up with TRBD2. CDR1 and CDR2 from the germline V gene are LGHNA and YSLEER. The V gene end was trimmed by 1 base and the J gene end by 1 base; junction bases not matched to a gene: 5. This CDR3 comprises 17 residues. The CDR3 protein is CASSQVLSGRGTDTQYF. CDR3 nucleotides: TGCGCCAGCAGCCAAGTGCTGAGCGGGAGGGGCACAGATACGCAGTATTTT.

This rearrangement joins TRBV30 to TRBJ2-2; D may be TRBD2 (7 bases). The CDR3 covers 15 residues. Germline values: CDR1 GTSNPN, CDR2 SVGIG (reference sequence). In DNA, the CDR3 is TGTGGGGGGGGCCTCGGGGGCTTGGACACCGGGGAGCTGTTTTTT. Its translation is CGGGLGGLDTGELFF.

V is TRBV29-1 and J is TRBJ1-1; TRBD1 aligns across 7 bases. V trimming: 1 base; J trimming: 4 bases; junction bases outside the gene matches: 6. CDR1 is SQVTM and CDR2 is ANQGSEA in the germline V gene. The CDR3 is 14 amino acids. The CDR3 coding sequence is TGCAGCGTTGAAGCACAGGGGCCGAGCACTGAAGCTTTCTTT. It is translated as CSVEAQGPSTEAFF.

The chain recombines TRBV6-1 with TRBJ2-7, with 12 bases that match TRBD1. Germline values: CDR1 MNHNS, CDR2 SASEGT. The CDR3 totals 14 residues. J was trimmed by 4 bases and V by 6 bases; bases with no gene match: 4. In DNA form, the CDR3 reads TGTGCCAGCAGCGGGACAGGGGGCATATACGAGCAGTACTTC. This gives the protein CASSGTGGIYEQYF.

The genes are TRBV6-5 and TRBJ2-7, with 7 bases aligning to TRBD1. CDR3 length: 14 amino acids. Germline V gives CDR1 MNHEY, CDR2 SVGAGI. J lost 0 bases, V lost 5 bases, and 4 bases had no gene match. The CDR3 loop reads CASSRGQASYEQYF. CDR3 DNA sequence: TGTGCCAGCAGTCGCGGACAGGCCTCCTACGAGCAGTACTTC.

The CDR3 DNA follows: TGTGCCAGCAGTTCCCCTGGACAGTCCTACGAGCAGTACTTC. Its protein product is CASSSPGQSYEQYF. This sequence joins TRBV6-5 and TRBJ2-7; the D gene is possibly TRBD1 (6 bases). CDR3 size: 14 residues. Germline values: CDR1 MNHEY, CDR2 SVGAGI. The V end was cut by 4 bases, the J end by 1 base, with 11 bases between.

The gene calls are TRBV28 and TRBJ1-4; D is possibly TRBD1 (6 bases). This CDR3 has 14 residues. V was trimmed by 10 bases and J by 4 bases, leaving 16 bases between them. Germline lookup yields CDR1 MDHEN and CDR2 SYDVKM. CDR3 coding DNA: TGTGCCACCTGGGGCAGGGGCTTTAATGAAAAACTGTTTTTT. This gives the protein CATWGRGFNEKLFF.

The chain carries TRBV18 and TRBJ2-7; TRBD1 might be the D (6 bases). V was cut by 1 base and J by 1 base, with 8 bases left in between. The CDR3 runs to 14 residues. Germline V lookup: CDR1 KGHSH, CDR2 LQKENI. The CDR3 here is CASSPRDISYEQYF. Written as DNA, the CDR3 is TGTGCCAGCTCACCACGGGACATTTCCTACGAGCAGTACTTC.

The rearrangement joins TRBV18 to TRBJ1-2, with D possibly TRBD1 on 5 matching bases. This CDR3 spans 19 amino acids. Germline values: CDR1 KGHSH, CDR2 LQKENI. The ends were cut back, 4 bases at V and 1 base at J, with 25 bases in the middle. The CDR3: CASSRLSQGLGGVNYGYTF. CDR3 bases: TGTGCCAGCTCACGACTCTCTCAGGGTCTTGGTGGGGTTAACTATGGCTACACCTTC.

This clone was seen just once. The V gene is TRBV7-9, the J gene TRBJ2-5; no reliable D call. Germline V gives CDR1 SEHNR, CDR2 FQNEAQ (reference sequence). The CDR3 extends over 15 amino acids. Trimming took off 8 bases at V and 2 bases at J, with 18 bases between the two ends. CDR3 region: CASFPDGTAQETQYF. The CDR3 region has the DNA TGTGCCAGCTTCCCTGACGGAACAGCACAAGAGACCCAGTACTTC. The whole variable domain, remainder taken from reference TRBV7-9 and TRBJ2-5, is DTGVSQNPRHKITKRGQNVTFRCDPISEHNRLYWYRQTLGQGPEFLTYFQNEAQLEKSRLLSDRFSAERPKGSFSTLEIQRTEQGDSAMYLCASFPDGTAQETQYFGPGTRLLVL.

In nucleotides, the CDR3 is TGTGCCAGCAGCTTCAGTCCACAGGGGAACACCGGGGAGCTGTTTTTT. Encoded protein: CASSFSPQGNTGELFF. This chain connects TRBV11-2 to TRBJ2-2, with D perhaps TRBD1 (6 bases). This CDR3 has 16 amino acids. Germline V gene sequence: CDR1 SGHAT, CDR2 FQNNGV. With 3 bases removed from V and 1 base from J, the gap between germline ends came to 12 bases. Drawing the rest from reference TRBV11-2 and TRBJ2-2, the complete variable domain is EAGVAQSPRYKIIEKRQSVAFWCNPISGHATLYWYQQILGQGPKLLIQFQNNGVVDDSQLPKDRFSAERLKGVDSTLKIQPAKLEDSAVYLCASSFSPQGNTGELFFGEGSRLTVL.

The chain carries TRBV19 and TRBJ2-2; 8 bases agree with TRBD2. With 5 bases clipped from V and 4 bases from J, the junction kept 6 bases outside the gene matches. There are 15 residues in the CDR3. Germline CDR1 reads LNHDA; CDR2 reads SQIVND (reference sequence). CDR3 loop: CASSGAGGSTGELFF. CDR3 nucleotides: TGTGCCAGTAGTGGGGCGGGAGGTTCCACCGGGGAGCTGTTTTTT. The full variable domain, completed using reference TRBV19 and TRBJ2-2, is DGGITQSPKYLFRKEGQNVTLSCEQNLNHDAMYWYRQDPGQGLRLIYYSQIVNDFQKGDIAEGYSVSREKKESFPLTVTSAQKNPTAFYLCASSGAGGSTGELFFGEGSRLTVL.

This chain joins TRBV4-1 and TRBJ2-3; D gene ambiguous. The V end was cut by 4 bases, the J end by 1 base, with 3 bases between. This CDR3 has 12 residues. Germline V gives CDR1 MGHRA, CDR2 YSYEKL. The CDR3 nucleotides read TGCGCCAGCAGCCGAGGCACAGATACGCAGTATTTT. This translates into CASSRGTDTQYF.

This clone appeared a single time. This chain connects TRBV5-8 to TRBJ2-1, with TRBD2 matching 14 bases. The CDR3 runs 13 residues. CDR1 is SGHTS and CDR2 is YDEGEE in the germline V gene. With 3 bases clipped from V and 13 bases from J, the junction kept 3 bases outside the gene matches. CDR3 in amino acids: CASSWGLAGVQFF. CDR3 coding DNA: TGTGCCAGCAGCTGGGGACTAGCGGGAGTTCAGTTCTTC.

V and J are TRBV7-2 and TRBJ2-7; no reliable D call. The CDR3 consists of 14 residues. Trimming shortened V by 2 bases and J by 3 bases, and 11 bases separated the two germline ends. Germline V gives CDR1 SGHTA, CDR2 FQGNSA. CDR3 sequence: CASSLKTVIYEQYF. The DNA of the CDR3 is TGTGCCAGCAGCTTAAAGACTGTAATCTACGAGCAGTACTTC.

V and J are TRBV6-5 and TRBJ1-2; D is unresolved. CDR1 is MNHEY, CDR2 SVGAGI, per germline. Trimming took 0 bases from V and 7 from J, leaving 9 bases between them. The CDR3 consists of 13 residues. This CDR3 is CASSYSKEGGYTF. DNA of the CDR3: TGTGCCAGCAGTTACTCCAAAGAGGGTGGCTACACCTTC.

This chain joins TRBV30 and TRBJ1-6; no clear D. The CDR3 spans 12 residues. Trimming took 3 bases from V and 10 from J, leaving 10 bases between them. Germline values: CDR1 GTSNPN, CDR2 SVGIG (reference sequence). In DNA, the CDR3 is TGTGCCTGGAGCCTCTGGCGGTCACCCCTCCACTTT. It translates to CAWSLWRSPLHF.

CDR3: CASSHAGTSGRNEQFF. The CDR3 DNA follows: TGCGCCAGCAGCCACGCGGGGACTAGCGGGAGAAATGAGCAGTTCTTC. V usage is TRBV4-1 and J usage is TRBJ2-1, with 14 bases matching TRBD2. The CDR3 is 16 amino acids. Germline V gene lookup returns CDR1 MGHRA and CDR2 YSYEKL. With 3 bases clipped from V and 7 bases from J, the junction kept 5 bases outside the gene matches.

This clone was observed a few times. The J gene is TRBJ1-2, the V gene TRBV2; TRBD1 matches 10 bases. The CDR3 is made up of 14 amino acids. CDR1 is SNHLY, CDR2 FYNNEI, per germline. Unmatched junction bases numbered 2, after V lost 4 bases and J lost 3 bases. CDR3 nucleotide sequence: TGTGCCAGCAGTGGGGACAGGGGCGACTATGGCTACACCTTC. Protein sequence: CASSGDRGDYGYTF.

V and J are TRBV10-3 and TRBJ1-1, with a tentative D call TRBD1 (5 bases). V lost 6 bases and J lost 3, with 11 bases in between. The germline CDR1 and CDR2 sequences are ENHRY and SYGVKD. CDR3 length: 13 residues. CDR3 DNA: TGTGCCATCAGGGGGGGACGGGACACTGAAGCTTTCTTT. Amino acid sequence: CAIRGGRDTEAFF.